Listed below are T cell receptor beta chains from one sample, sequenced in a study of blood T cells in healthy people across ages. TCRdb called the 5' RACE reads again in MiXCR, with one record for every CDR3 protein. The top ten hold about a fifth of the sample, which has about 970,000 distinct CDR3 sequences, about 53% seen once. The sequencing input was blood. The receptors shown here come from a woman aged 60 to 75 in good health. Each CDR3 is given with its conserved first and last residue. A D gene is named only where the DNA matches it firmly. Not every row has a clone size; where given, it reads once, few, many or a size class.

v_call	j_call	clone_size	d_call	cdr3_nt	cdr3_aa
TRBV2	TRBJ1-2	.	.	TGTGCCAGTTCCGAAAGGCGAGGCTACACCTTC	CASSERRGYTF
TRBV29-1	TRBJ2-3	.	TRBD1	TGCAGCGTTGGGACAGGGGGCCAGACTAGCACAGATACGCAGTATTTT	CSVGTGGQTSTDTQYF
TRBV7-3	TRBJ2-1	few	TRBD2	TGTGCCAGCAGCTTAGCACTAGCGGGATTGAATGAGCAGTTCTTC	CASSLALAGLNEQFF
TRBV3-1	TRBJ2-7	.	TRBD2	TGTGCCAGCAGCCATACGGGAGGGCCCTACGAGCAGTACTTC	CASSHTGGPYEQYF
TRBV28	TRBJ2-2	.	.	TGTGCCAGCAGTGTCTCCGAAGGCGAGGAGCTGTTTTTT	CASSVSEGEELFF
TRBV4-2	TRBJ2-1	.	.	TGTGCCAGCAGCCCTAAATTGGAGGAGGTTTACAATGAGCAGTTCTTC	CASSPKLEEVYNEQFF
TRBV13	TRBJ2-7	.	TRBD2	TGTGCCAGCAGCGTAACCGGGACTAGCGGTGAGCAGTACTTC	CASSVTGTSGEQYF
TRBV5-1	TRBJ2-5	.	.	TGCGCCAGCAGCTTGGAACCAACTAGGGCTGAAGAGACCCAGTCCTTC	CASSLEPTRAEETQSF
TRBV20-1	TRBJ1-4	.	.	TGCAGTGCTAGCGGCAGCGGTAATGAAAAACTGTTTTTT	CSASGSGNEKLFF
TRBV6-2/TRBV6-3	TRBJ2-6	.	.	TGTGCCAGCAGTCGGGGGTCGGTCCTGACTTTC	CASSRGSVLTF
TRBV20-1	TRBJ2-7	.	.	TGCAGTGCCCTAACCCCGACTAACGGCTCCTACGAGCAGTACTTC	CSALTPTNGSYEQYF
TRBV14	TRBJ2-3	.	.	TGTGCCAGCAGCAAACATAAAGATACGCAGTATTTT	CASSKHKDTQYF
TRBV20-1	TRBJ2-1	.	TRBD2	TGCAGTGCTCCCTCAGCGGGAGATGAGCAGTTCTTC	CSAPSAGDEQFF
TRBV20-1	TRBJ1-2	few	.	TGCAGTGCTAAAACCGGGCCAGGGCAAAGCTACACCTTC	CSAKTGPGQSYTF
TRBV2	TRBJ1-5	.	.	TGTGCCAGCAGTGGGGAAGCTACGCAGCCCCAGCATTTT	CASSGEATQPQHF
TRBV14	TRBJ1-2	.	.	TGTGCCAGCAGCCACACAGGACTTGGCTATGGCTACACCTTC	CASSHTGLGYGYTF
TRBV19	TRBJ2-7	.	TRBD2	TGTGCCAGCCGTAGCGGGACTTACAATGAGCAGTACTTC	CASRSGTYNEQYF
TRBV14	TRBJ2-4	.	TRBD1	TGTGCCAGCAGCCGAGAATTGGGACAGAACCCCTTGCTGATGGCCAAAAACATTCAGTACTTC	CASSRELGQNPLLMAKNIQYF
TRBV27	TRBJ2-1	few	.	TGTGCCAGCAGTTTATTGGGCAGATTAAGCTCCTACAATGAGCAGTTCTTC	CASSLLGRLSSYNEQFF
TRBV5-4	TRBJ2-3	.	TRBD2	TGTGCCAGCAGCTTATGGACTAGCAGCACAGATACGCAGTATTTT	CASSLWTSSTDTQYF
TRBV10-3	TRBJ2-7	.	TRBD1	TGTGCCATCAGAGAACCACAGGGGGCCCATTACGAGCAGTACTTC	CAIREPQGAHYEQYF
TRBV18	TRBJ1-5	.	.	TGTGCCAGCTCACCAGGGCCTCAGGGGATCGGTCAGCCCCAGCATTTT	CASSPGPQGIGQPQHF
TRBV20-1	TRBJ2-1	.	.	TGCAGTGCTAGTAGTGGGAGGGGGATCAATGAGCAGTTCTTC	CSASSGRGINEQFF
TRBV7-8	TRBJ2-7	.	.	TGTGCCAGCAGCTTAGGTGGGGCAACCTCCTACGAGCAGTACTTC	CASSLGGATSYEQYF
TRBV11-2	TRBJ2-3	few	.	TGTGCCAGCCGCTCCCGGGAGAGGGGCACAGATACGCAGTATTTT	CASRSRERGTDTQYF
TRBV28	TRBJ2-7	.	.	TGTGCCCGCAGTTCCTATGGGTACGAGCAGTACTTC	CARSSYGYEQYF
TRBV4-3	TRBJ2-1	.	TRBD2	TGCGCCAGCAGCCAAGATCTTCGGACTAGCGGGAGTTATGAGCAGTTCTTC	CASSQDLRTSGSYEQFF
TRBV20-1	TRBJ2-1	.	.	TGCAGTGCTAAGTCTATCTCCTACAATGAGCAGTTCTTC	CSAKSISYNEQFF
TRBV4-1	TRBJ1-1	.	.	TGCGCCAGCAGCTCAATGAGTCACGGAAACACTGAAGCTTTCTTT	CASSSMSHGNTEAFF
TRBV29-1	TRBJ2-7	.	.	TGCAGCGTTGACCGGGGGAACGACGAGCAGTACTTC	CSVDRGNDEQYF
TRBV20-1	TRBJ2-7	.	.	TGCAGTGCCGGCCCCTCTAGCGAGCAGTACTTC	CSAGPSSEQYF
TRBV4-3	TRBJ2-7	.	.	TGCGCCAGCAGCCAAATCCTCTTCGCCGAGCAGTACTTC	CASSQILFAEQYF
TRBV4-3	TRBJ2-7	.	.	TGCGCCAGTAGCCAAAGGGTTGTGGGATCGCGGGTCGGCCCCGGGGAGCAGTACTTC	CASSQRVVGSRVGPGEQYF
TRBV20-1	TRBJ1-1	once	TRBD1	TGCAGTGCATCCCGGGACAGCTACCTGAACACTGAAGCTTTCTTT	CSASRDSYLNTEAFF
TRBV5-1	TRBJ2-2	.	.	TGCGCCAGCAGCTTAGACATGGACGGGGAGCTGTTTTTT	CASSLDMDGELFF
TRBV20-1	TRBJ2-1	few	.	TGCAGTGCTAGCTTTGGACATGTCCTCAATGAGCAGTTCTTC	CSASFGHVLNEQFF
TRBV7-2	TRBJ1-6	.	.	TGTGCCAGCAGCTTACCCGGTTTCAGGGGTGCACCCTTCCACTTT	CASSLPGFRGAPFHF
TRBV5-6	TRBJ2-4	few	TRBD1	TGTGCCAGCAGCGGGGGACAGGGGTACGCTCTAGCCAAAAACATTCAGTACTTC	CASSGGQGYALAKNIQYF
TRBV5-6	TRBJ2-1	.	TRBD2	TGTGCCAGCAGCTTTTTCCGGGAGGGGAACAATGAGCAGTTCTTC	CASSFFREGNNEQFF
TRBV24-1	TRBJ2-1	few	TRBD2	TGTGCCACCAGTGATTTGCCCGGGCTAGCGGGGTACAATGAGCAGTTCTTC	CATSDLPGLAGYNEQFF
TRBV18	TRBJ1-5	.	.	TGTGCCAGCTCACTTATCCGGGAGGGGAATCAGCCCCAGCATTTT	CASSLIREGNQPQHF
TRBV7-9	TRBJ2-7	.	.	TGTGCCAGCAGCTTAGGATCCGGGAGTGGTTCCTACGAGCAGTACTTC	CASSLGSGSGSYEQYF
TRBV5-1	TRBJ2-1	.	.	TGCGCCAGCAGCCCAGCCAGGGCAGATGAGCAGTTCTTC	CASSPARADEQFF